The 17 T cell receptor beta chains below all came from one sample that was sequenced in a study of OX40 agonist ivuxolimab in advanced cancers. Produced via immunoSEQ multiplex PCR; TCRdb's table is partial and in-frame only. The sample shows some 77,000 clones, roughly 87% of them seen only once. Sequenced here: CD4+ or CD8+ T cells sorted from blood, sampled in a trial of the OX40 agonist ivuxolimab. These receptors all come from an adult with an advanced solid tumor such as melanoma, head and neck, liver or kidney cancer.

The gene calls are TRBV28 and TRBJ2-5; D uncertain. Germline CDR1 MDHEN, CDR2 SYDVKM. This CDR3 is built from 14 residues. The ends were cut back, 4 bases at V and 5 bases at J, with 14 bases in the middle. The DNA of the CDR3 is TGTGCCAGCAGTTCTAGACCTACGCAGGAGACCCAGTACTTC. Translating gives CASSSRPTQETQYF.

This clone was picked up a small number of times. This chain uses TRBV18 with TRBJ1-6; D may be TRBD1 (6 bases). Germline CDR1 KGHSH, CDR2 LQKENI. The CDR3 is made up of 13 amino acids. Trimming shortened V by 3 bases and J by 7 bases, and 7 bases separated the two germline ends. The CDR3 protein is CASSPGHNSPLHF. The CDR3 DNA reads TGTGCCAGCTCACCGGGACACAATTCACCCCTCCACTTT. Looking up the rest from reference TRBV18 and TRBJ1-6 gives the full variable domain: NAGVMQNPRHLVRRRGQEARLRCSPMKGHSHVYWYRQLPEEGLKFMVYLQKENIIDESGMPKERFSAEFPKEGPSILRIQQVVRGDSAAYFCASSPGHNSPLHFGNGTRLTVT.

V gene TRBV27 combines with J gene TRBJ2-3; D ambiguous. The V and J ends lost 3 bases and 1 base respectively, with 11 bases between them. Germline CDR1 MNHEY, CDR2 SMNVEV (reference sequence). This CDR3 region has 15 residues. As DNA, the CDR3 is TGTGCCAGCAGTTTTCGGGTTACTCGCACAGATACGCAGTATTTT. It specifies CASSFRVTRTDTQYF.

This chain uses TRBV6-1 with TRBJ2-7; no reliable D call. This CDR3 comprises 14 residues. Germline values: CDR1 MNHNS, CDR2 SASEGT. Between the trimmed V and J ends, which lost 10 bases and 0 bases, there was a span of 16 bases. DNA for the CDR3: TGTGCCACCGAGGCACTTCCTAGCTCCTACGAGCAGTACTTC. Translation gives CATEALPSSYEQYF.

The CDR3 loop is CASSYSGQGTAEAFF. For the CDR3, the DNA is TGTGCCAGCAGCTATAGTGGACAGGGAACGGCGGAAGCTTTCTTT. The rearrangement uses TRBV7-2 and TRBJ1-1, with 8 bases lining up with TRBD1. With 4 bases clipped from V and 8 bases from J, the junction kept 12 bases outside the gene matches. CDR1 and CDR2 (germline): SGHTA, FQGNSA. The CDR3 totals 15 residues. The full variable domain, in which reference TRBV7-2 and TRBJ1-1 provide the parts outside the CDR3, is GAGVSQSPSNKVTEKGKDVELRCDPISGHTALYWYRQSLGQGLEFLIYFQGNSAPDKSGLPSDRFSAERTGGSVSTLTIQRTQQEDSAVYLCASSYSGQGTAEAFFGQGTRLTVV.

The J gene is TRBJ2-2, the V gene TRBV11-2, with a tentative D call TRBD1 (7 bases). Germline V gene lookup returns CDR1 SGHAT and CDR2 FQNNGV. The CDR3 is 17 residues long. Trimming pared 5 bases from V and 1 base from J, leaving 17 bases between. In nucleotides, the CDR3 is TGTGCCAGCAGCCCCCAGGGGGGTGGGATGAACACCGGGGAGCTGTTTTTT. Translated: CASSPQGGGMNTGELFF.

The CDR3 bases are TGTGCCATCAGCTCCAGGGGGGGGGCTATGAACACTGAAGCTTTCTTT. Protein product: CAISSRGGAMNTEAFF. The genes are TRBV10-3 and TRBJ1-1; 7 bases agree with TRBD1. The V segment lost 6 bases and the J segment 0 bases; nucleotides outside the gene matches: 10. Germline-derived CDR1 and CDR2 are ENHRY and SYGVKD. This CDR3 is 16 amino acids long.

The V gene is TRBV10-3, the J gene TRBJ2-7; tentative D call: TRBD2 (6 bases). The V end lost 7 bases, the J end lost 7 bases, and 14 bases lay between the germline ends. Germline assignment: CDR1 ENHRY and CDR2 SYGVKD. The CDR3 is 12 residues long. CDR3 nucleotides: TGTGCCATCACCCCGGGAGCGGGTGAGCAGTACTTC. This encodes CAITPGAGEQYF.

This CDR3 reads CASSLDRSYGYTF. CDR3 coding DNA: TGCGCCAGCAGCCTGGACCGGAGCTATGGCTACACCTTC. V is TRBV5-1 and J is TRBJ1-2; D gene uncertain. Germline V CDR1 and CDR2: SGHRS, YFSETQ. CDR3 length equals 13 residues. V gave up 4 bases and J gave up 4 bases, with 11 bases separating them. Looking up the rest from reference TRBV5-1 and TRBJ1-2 gives the full variable domain: KAGVTQTPRYLIKTRGQQVTLSCSPISGHRSVSWYQQTPGQGLQFLFEYFSETQRNKGNFPGRFSGRQFSNSRSEMNVSTLELGDSALYLCASSLDRSYGYTFGSGTRLTVV.

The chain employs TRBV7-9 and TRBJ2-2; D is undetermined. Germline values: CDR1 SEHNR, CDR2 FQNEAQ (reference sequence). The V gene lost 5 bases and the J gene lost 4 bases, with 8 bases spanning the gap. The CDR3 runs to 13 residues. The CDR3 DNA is TGTGCCAGCAGCCTGGGATTCACCGGGGAGCTGTTTTTT. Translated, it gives CASSLGFTGELFF.

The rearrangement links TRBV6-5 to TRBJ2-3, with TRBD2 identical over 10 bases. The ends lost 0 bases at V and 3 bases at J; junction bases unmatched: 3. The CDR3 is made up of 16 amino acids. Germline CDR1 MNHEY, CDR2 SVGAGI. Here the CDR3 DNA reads TGTGCCAGCAGTTACTCGAGCGGGGGGGCGACAGATACGCAGTATTTT. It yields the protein CASSYSSGGATDTQYF.

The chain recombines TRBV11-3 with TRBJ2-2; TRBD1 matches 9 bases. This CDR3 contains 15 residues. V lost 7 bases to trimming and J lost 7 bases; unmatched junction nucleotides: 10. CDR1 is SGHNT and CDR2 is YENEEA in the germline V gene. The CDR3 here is CASTQPGTGSGELFF. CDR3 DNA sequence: TGTGCCAGCACCCAGCCTGGGACAGGGAGCGGGGAGCTGTTTTTT.

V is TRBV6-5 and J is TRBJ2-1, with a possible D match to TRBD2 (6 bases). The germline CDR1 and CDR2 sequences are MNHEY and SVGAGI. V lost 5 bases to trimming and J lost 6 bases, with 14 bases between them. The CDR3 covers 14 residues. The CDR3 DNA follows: TGTGCCAGCAGTGAACTGCGGGATGCCAATGAGCAGTTCTTC. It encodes CASSELRDANEQFF.

The CDR3 region has the DNA TGTGCCAGCAGAAGGGGACTAGCGGCTCTCAATGAGCAGTTCTTC. Protein sequence: CASRRGLAALNEQFF. J is TRBJ2-1 and V is TRBV2, with 11 bases identical to TRBD2. V lost 6 bases to trimming and J lost 6 bases; unmatched junction nucleotides: 7. The germline gives CDR1 SNHLY, CDR2 FYNNEI. The CDR3 covers 15 residues.

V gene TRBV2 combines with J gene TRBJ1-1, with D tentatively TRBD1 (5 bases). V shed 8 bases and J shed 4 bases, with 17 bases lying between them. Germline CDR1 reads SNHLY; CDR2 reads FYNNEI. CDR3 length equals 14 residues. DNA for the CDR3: TGTGCCAGCGGGGACCGGGGTTTCGGCACTGAAGCTTTCTTT. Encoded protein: CASGDRGFGTEAFF. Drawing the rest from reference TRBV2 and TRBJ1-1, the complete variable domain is EPEVTQTPSHQVTQMGQEVILRCVPISNHLYFYWYRQILGQKVEFLVSFYNNEISEKSEIFDDQFSVERPDGSNFTLKIRSTKLEDSAMYFCASGDRGFGTEAFFGQGTRLTVV.

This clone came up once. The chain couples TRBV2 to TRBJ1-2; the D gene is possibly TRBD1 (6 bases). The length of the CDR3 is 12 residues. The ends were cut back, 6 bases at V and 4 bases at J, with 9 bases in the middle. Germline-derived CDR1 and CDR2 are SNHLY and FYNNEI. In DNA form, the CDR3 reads TGTGCCAGCAGGGACAGCTTCTATGGCTACACCTTC. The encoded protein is CASRDSFYGYTF.

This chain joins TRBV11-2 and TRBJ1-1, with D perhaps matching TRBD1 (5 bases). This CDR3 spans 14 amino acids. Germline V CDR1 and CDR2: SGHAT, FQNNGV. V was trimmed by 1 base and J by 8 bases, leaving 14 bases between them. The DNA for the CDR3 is TGTGCCAGCAGCTTAGTGGTTGGAGGGGCGGAAGCTTTCTTT. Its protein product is CASSLVVGGAEAFF.